This is a list of T cell receptor beta chains from one sample in a study of blood T cells in healthy people across ages. TCRdb re-called the 5' RACE reads through MiXCR, storing one row per CDR3 protein. This sample has roughly 800,000 distinct CDR3 sequences, with about 55% found just once. What was sequenced was blood. Receptors were obtained from a man aged 80 or over in good health. Each CDR3 is given with its conserved first and last residue. Fields, in order: V gene, clone size, J gene, D gene, CDR3 protein, CDR3 DNA. A D gene is named only where the DNA matches it firmly. Size tells how often a clone was seen (once, few, many) or the class of an expanded clone, and some rows leave it out.

TRBV29-1	NA	TRBJ2-2	TRBD2	CSVLGLAGIGELFF	TGCAGCGTTTTGGGACTAGCGGGAATCGGGGAGCTGTTTTTT
TRBV11-2	few	TRBJ2-1	NA	CASRPSSANEQFF	TGTGCCAGCAGACCCTCTAGCGCCAATGAGCAGTTCTTC
TRBV12-3/TRBV12-4	once	TRBJ1-5	NA	CASSADRDDRPQHF	TGTGCCAGCAGTGCGGACAGAGATGATCGGCCCCAGCATTTT
TRBV28	NA	TRBJ2-5	NA	CASSLPVLGTQTQYF	TGTGCCAGCAGTCTCCCCGTATTGGGAACTCAGACCCAGTACTTC
TRBV29-1	few	TRBJ2-1	NA	CSVEGGAGINEQFF	TGCAGCGTTGAAGGCGGGGCCGGAATCAATGAGCAGTTCTTC
TRBV6-4	NA	TRBJ1-5	NA	CASSIIWNQPQHF	TGTGCCAGCAGTATAATTTGGAATCAGCCCCAGCATTTT
TRBV5-1	NA	TRBJ2-5	TRBD1	CASKRPGGETQYF	TGCGCCAGCAAAAGGCCAGGGGGAGAGACCCAGTACTTC
TRBV5-5	few	TRBJ2-1	NA	CASSLRDDEQFF	TGTGCCAGCAGCTTGAGAGACGATGAGCAGTTCTTC
TRBV9	NA	TRBJ2-1	NA	CASSLQALTMLDEQFF	TGTGCCAGCAGCTTACAGGCCTTAACTATGCTGGATGAGCAGTTCTTC
TRBV11-2	NA	TRBJ2-1	TRBD2	CASSSLAGVLYNEQFF	TGTGCCAGCAGCTCCTTAGCGGGAGTGTTGTACAATGAGCAGTTCTTC
TRBV6-6	once	TRBJ2-1	TRBD2	CASLSASGFREQFF	TGTGCCAGCCTCTCTGCTAGCGGGTTTCGTGAGCAGTTCTTC
TRBV28	NA	TRBJ1-1	NA	CASTDNFRDLGDTEAFF	TGTGCCAGCACCGATAACTTCCGGGACCTAGGGGACACTGAAGCTTTCTTT
TRBV20-1	NA	TRBJ2-1	NA	CSAPVGAGFYNEQFF	TGCAGTGCCCCAGTCGGAGCGGGCTTCTACAATGAGCAGTTCTTC
TRBV20-1	NA	TRBJ2-7	NA	CSASPPRDEQYF	TGCAGTGCTAGCCCCCCGAGGGACGAGCAGTACTTC
TRBV27	few	TRBJ1-5	NA	CASSLGAADNQPQHF	TGTGCCAGCAGTTTAGGAGCCGCAGACAATCAGCCCCAGCATTTT
TRBV10-3	NA	TRBJ2-7	TRBD2	CAISRGVGGYNEQYF	TGTGCCATCAGCCGGGGGGTTGGAGGCTACAATGAGCAGTACTTC
TRBV7-9	NA	TRBJ1-4	TRBD1	CASSRGQINEKLFF	TGTGCCAGCAGCAGGGGACAGATTAATGAAAAACTGTTTTTT
TRBV20-1	NA	TRBJ2-7	TRBD2	CSASRLAGDGPFSYNEQYF	TGCAGTGCCAGCAGGCTAGCGGGAGATGGGCCTTTCTCCTACAATGAGCAGTACTTC
TRBV5-6	NA	TRBJ1-2	TRBD1	CASSLPGQGPGYGYTF	TGTGCCAGCAGCTTACCGGGACAGGGACCTGGGTATGGCTACACCTTC
TRBV21-1	NA	TRBJ2-4	NA	CASSQGGQGKDIQYF	TGTGCCAGCAGCCAAGGGGGACAGGGGAAGGACATTCAGTACTTC
TRBV24-1	NA	TRBJ2-7	NA	CATSDPDGSYEQYF	TGTGCCACCAGTGACCCTGACGGGTCCTACGAGCAGTACTTC
TRBV5-1	NA	TRBJ2-7	TRBD2	CASSPIAGGPYEQYF	TGCGCCAGCAGCCCTATAGCGGGAGGGCCTTACGAGCAGTACTTC
TRBV28	once	TRBJ2-1	NA	CASSLPKPGGLNEQFF	TGTGCCAGCAGCCTTCCCAAGCCCGGGGGGCTCAATGAGCAGTTCTTC
TRBV7-2	NA	TRBJ2-1	TRBD2	CASSSKSGSSREQFF	TGTGCCAGCAGCTCGAAAAGCGGGAGTTCTCGAGAGCAGTTCTTC
TRBV3-1	NA	TRBJ2-5	TRBD2	CASSLRTSGNAETQYF	TGTGCCAGCAGCCTTCGGACTAGCGGGAACGCGGAGACCCAGTACTTC
TRBV7-8	NA	TRBJ2-7	TRBD2	CASSYRGLAGSEQYF	TGTGCCAGCAGCTATCGAGGCCTAGCGGGAAGCGAGCAGTACTTC
TRBV20-1	NA	TRBJ2-7	NA	CSARETYEQYF	TGCAGTGCTAGAGAAACTTACGAGCAGTACTTC
TRBV7-8	NA	TRBJ2-1	TRBD1	CASSKTGTRQGEQFF	TGTGCCAGCAGCAAGACAGGGACCCGTCAAGGGGAGCAGTTCTTC
TRBV7-3	NA	TRBJ2-1	TRBD1	CASSLGTGYHNEQFF	TGTGCCAGCAGCTTAGGGACAGGGTACCACAATGAGCAGTTCTTC
TRBV13	few	TRBJ2-1	TRBD2	CASSLGAVSGSGKGEQFF	TGTGCCAGCAGCTTAGGCGCGGTCAGCGGGAGTGGCAAGGGTGAGCAGTTCTTC
TRBV5-1	many	TRBJ2-7	NA	CASSPGGSYEQYF	TGTGCCAGCAGCCCCGGCGGATCCTACGAGCAGTACTTC